This T cell receptor (beta chain) was sequenced in a study of neurological immune-mediated disorders. Whole-study results and caveats: No expanded-clone CDR3 amino acid sequence recurred across subjects, suggesting private TCR-beta repertoires.

2 million unsorted PBMCs were stored in RNAlater at -80 °C before RNA extraction. In its sample, this clonotype was seen many times. The antigen remains unidentified. Over 160 million TCR-beta sequences (from 15-18 subjects) were yielded by each sequencing run. TCRdb called the 5' RACE reads again in MiXCR, with one record for every CDR3 protein. The sample lists roughly 90,000 distinct CDR3 sequences; under 4.5% were seen once. Trimming removed 6 bases at V and 3 bases at J, with 19 bases between. The CDR3 spans 16 residues. The source material was PBMCs. The receptor was isolated from a woman aged 50 to 60 with multiple sclerosis. This chain joins TRBV12-3 or TRBV12-4 and TRBJ2-3; D might be TRBD1 or TRBD2, each matching 5 bases. CDR3 nucleotides: TGTGCCAGCAGACTCGGATCGGGACGCCAAACAGATACGCAGTATTTT. Its protein product is CASRLGSGRQTDTQYF.